Here is one T cell receptor beta chain with its context. Its antigen remains unknown. Sequenced material consisted of expressed TCRB transcripts (all of the isolated RNA was reverse transcribed). Some clones are missing from TCRdb's copy, which holds only in-frame ones; the method was immunoSEQ multiplex PCR. There are around 280,000 clones in the sample; around 7.3% occur only once, and over 0.8% lies in the top ten. This sample stems from a study of beta chain features in type 1 diabetes. Study-wide results and caveats: Shortening of TCRB CDR3s, moderate but significant, appeared in all four CD4+ subsets of Type 1 diabetes patients. The study found fewer insertions and more deletions at VDJ junctions in type 1 diabetes patients.

Germline CDR1 reads MNHEY; CDR2 reads SMNVEV (reference sequence). Trimming stripped 10 bases from V and 3 bases from J, with 9 bases between. The CDR3 runs to 11 residues. The receptor was isolated from a woman in her late teens or twenties in good health. Material for sequencing was central memory CD4+ T cells from blood. The V gene is TRBV27, the J gene TRBJ2-5; possible D gene TRBD2, 5 bases. The CDR3 reads CATGREETQYF. The DNA of the CDR3 is TGTGCCACCGGGCGGGAAGAGACCCAGTACTTC.